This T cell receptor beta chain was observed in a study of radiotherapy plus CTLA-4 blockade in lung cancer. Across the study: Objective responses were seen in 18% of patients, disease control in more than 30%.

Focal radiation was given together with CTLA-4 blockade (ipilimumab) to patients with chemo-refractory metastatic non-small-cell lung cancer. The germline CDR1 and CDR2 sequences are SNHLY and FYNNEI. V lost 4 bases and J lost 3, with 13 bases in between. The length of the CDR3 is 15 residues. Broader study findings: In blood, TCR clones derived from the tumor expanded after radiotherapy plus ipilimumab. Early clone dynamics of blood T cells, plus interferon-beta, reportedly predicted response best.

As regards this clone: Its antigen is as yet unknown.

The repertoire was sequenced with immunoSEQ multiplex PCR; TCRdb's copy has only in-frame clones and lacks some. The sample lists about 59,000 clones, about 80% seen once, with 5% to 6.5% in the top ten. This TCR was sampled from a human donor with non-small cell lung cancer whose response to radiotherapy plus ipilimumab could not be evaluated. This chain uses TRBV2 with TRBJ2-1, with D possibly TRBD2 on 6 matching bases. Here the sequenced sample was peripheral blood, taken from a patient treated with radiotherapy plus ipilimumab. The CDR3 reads CASSALGGVYNEQFF. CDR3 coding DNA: TGTGCCAGCAGTGCCCTTGGAGGGGTCTACAATGAGCAGTTCTTC.